The rows below give T cell receptor beta chains drawn from one sample of a study of long-term antiretroviral therapy in people with HIV. Profiling relied on immunoSEQ multiplex PCR, and the TCRdb table lists in-frame clones only, not all of them. The repertoire holds around 15,000 clones, with around four fifths as singletons. Specimen: unsorted PBMCs, collected 2.1 years after starting antiretroviral therapy. These receptors all come from a man between 35 and 55 years old with HIV. The CDR3 runs from the conserved cysteine through the conserved F or W. Each record gives: V gene, J gene, D gene, clone size, CDR3 protein, CDR3 DNA. The D gene is left open where the match is weak. Clone sizes are given selectively: once, few, many, or a class where the clone is expanded.

TRBV29-1	TRBJ1-1	NA	NA	CSVEDRGSRRAMNTEAFF	TGCAGCGTTGAAGATCGGGGGTCGCGCAGGGCCATGAACACTGAAGCTTTCTTT
TRBV6-1	TRBJ1-4	NA	NA	CASSEARDGLNEKLFF	TGTGCCAGCAGTGAAGCGCGGGACGGCCTTAATGAAAAACTGTTTTTT
TRBV5-8	TRBJ2-6	NA	NA	CASSPGTGANVLTF	TGTGCCAGCAGCCCGGGGACCGGGGCCAACGTCCTGACTTTC
TRBV19	TRBJ2-3	NA	once	CASSILQGSSTDTQYF	TGTGCCAGTAGTATACTACAGGGCTCCAGCACAGATACGCAGTATTTT
TRBV11-3	TRBJ1-1	TRBD1	NA	CASSRFRDSDTEAFF	TGTGCCAGCAGCCGCTTCCGGGACAGTGACACTGAAGCTTTCTTT
TRBV9	TRBJ2-5	NA	NA	CASSVGSSRETQYF	TGTGCCAGCAGCGTAGGGTCGAGTAGGGAGACCCAGTACTTC
TRBV6-6	TRBJ1-3	NA	once	CASALGGSGNTIYF	TGTGCCAGCGCCTTGGGAGGGTCAGGAAACACCATATATTTT
TRBV19	TRBJ2-1	NA	NA	CASSPGGLEQFF	TGTGCCAGTAGTCCTGGGGGGCTTGAGCAGTTCTTC
TRBV7-9	TRBJ2-7	NA	NA	CASSLARDNHEQYF	TGTGCCAGCAGCTTAGCGCGGGACAACCACGAGCAGTACTTC
TRBV19	TRBJ1-1	NA	NA	CASGQGNTEAFF	TGTGCCAGTGGTCAGGGGAACACTGAAGCTTTCTTT
TRBV19	TRBJ1-5	TRBD1	NA	CASSMGQGARQPQHF	TGTGCCAGTAGTATGGGACAGGGGGCACGTCAGCCCCAGCATTTT
TRBV6-1	TRBJ1-2	NA	NA	CASSDGFLDYGYTF	TGTGCCAGCAGTGACGGGTTTCTCGACTATGGCTACACCTTC
TRBV4-1	TRBJ2-1	NA	NA	CASSQLPGFRNEQFF	TGCGCCAGCAGCCAATTGCCAGGGTTTAGGAATGAGCAGTTCTTC
TRBV4-1	TRBJ1-1	TRBD1	NA	CASSARDRAPEAFF	TGCGCCAGCAGCGCCCGGGACAGGGCCCCTGAAGCTTTCTTT
TRBV18	TRBJ2-2	NA	NA	CASPGELFF	TGTGCCAGCCCCGGGGAGCTGTTTTTT
TRBV5-1	TRBJ1-2	NA	NA	CASSLVTANYGYTF	TGCGCCAGCAGCTTGGTGACGGCGAACTATGGCTACACCTTC
TRBV6-1	TRBJ2-7	TRBD1	NA	CASSRDRAGYEQYF	TGTGCCAGCAGCCGGGACAGGGCTGGCTACGAGCAGTACTTC
TRBV6-5	TRBJ1-2	NA	NA	CASSSSLTGNYGYTF	TGTGCCAGCAGTTCTAGCCTTACAGGGAACTATGGCTACACCTTC
TRBV5-1	TRBJ2-5	TRBD1	NA	CASSPWTGEGETQYF	TGCGCCAGCAGCCCTTGGACAGGGGAGGGAGAGACCCAGTACTTC
TRBV5-6	TRBJ1-5	NA	NA	CASSLSTGYQPQHF	TGTGCCAGCAGCTTGAGTACGGGATATCAGCCCCAGCATTTT
TRBV6-5	TRBJ2-7	TRBD1	once	CASSYRDSGPHEQYF	TGTGCCAGCAGTTACCGGGACAGCGGACCCCACGAGCAGTACTTC
TRBV5-1	TRBJ2-7	TRBD1	NA	CASSLVGTVSYEQYF	TGCGCCAGCAGCTTGGTAGGGACAGTATCCTACGAGCAGTACTTC
TRBV9	TRBJ1-1	NA	NA	CASSVDKGGTEAFF	TGTGCCAGCAGCGTAGACAAGGGTGGCACTGAAGCTTTCTTT
TRBV10-3	TRBJ1-1	NA	NA	CAISEGEAGSNTEAFF	TGTGCCATCAGTGAGGGGGAGGCAGGCTCGAACACTGAAGCTTTCTTT
TRBV27	TRBJ1-1	NA	few	CASSLSGSPGNTEAFF	TGTGCCAGCAGTTTATCCGGCAGTCCTGGGAACACTGAAGCTTTCTTT
TRBV7-8	TRBJ2-7	TRBD1	NA	CASSLALGGTYEQYF	TGTGCCAGCAGCTTAGCTTTAGGGGGCACCTACGAGCAGTACTTC
TRBV30	TRBJ2-7	NA	NA	CAWDYNQGNEQYF	TGTGCCTGGGACTACAATCAGGGAAACGAGCAGTACTTC
TRBV27	TRBJ1-6	TRBD1	NA	CASSPGTGNSPLHF	TGTGCCAGCAGTCCCGGGACAGGCAATTCACCCCTCCACTTT
TRBV7-8	TRBJ2-3	NA	NA	CASSLTGVYTDTQYF	TGTGCCAGCAGCTTAACCGGGGTCTATACAGATACGCAGTATTTT
TRBV12-5	TRBJ2-7	TRBD1	NA	CASGGRQGSYEQYF	TGTGCTAGTGGGGGCAGACAGGGATCCTACGAGCAGTACTTC
TRBV30	TRBJ1-2	NA	NA	CAWSVRVGSIIYGYTF	TGTGCCTGGAGTGTACGGGTGGGATCTATTATCTATGGCTACACCTTC
TRBV19	TRBJ1-2	NA	few	CASSYFRDRYGYTF	TGTGCCAGTAGTTACTTCCGGGACCGCTATGGCTACACCTTC
TRBV6-6	TRBJ1-1	TRBD1	NA	CASSSTGVNTEAFF	TGTGCCAGCAGTTCGACAGGGGTGAACACTGAAGCTTTCTTT
TRBV7-9	TRBJ2-5	TRBD1	NA	CASRPGTGALVTQYF	TGTGCCAGCAGACCGGGGACAGGGGCTTTAGTGACCCAGTACTTC
TRBV5-1	TRBJ1-1	TRBD1	NA	CASSPVAGGTEAFF	TGCGCCAGCAGCCCCGTGGCAGGGGGCACTGAAGCTTTCTTT
TRBV5-6	TRBJ2-4	TRBD1	NA	CASSLPRDRGDIQYF	TGTGCCAGCAGCTTGCCGCGGGACAGGGGGGACATTCAGTACTTC
TRBV7-9	TRBJ2-5	NA	NA	CATTDGSETQYF	TGTGCCACCACGGACGGATCAGAGACCCAGTACTTC
TRBV19	TRBJ2-1	NA	NA	CASTPDGANEQFF	TGTGCCAGTACGCCGGACGGAGCGAATGAGCAGTTCTTC
TRBV27	TRBJ2-7	NA	once	CASRTGSGEQYF	TGTGCCAGCAGGACAGGTTCGGGGGAGCAGTACTTC
TRBV5-1	TRBJ1-3	NA	NA	CASSWDTTSGNTIYF	TGCGCCAGCAGCTGGGACACAACTTCTGGAAACACCATATATTTT
TRBV6-4	TRBJ1-2	NA	NA	CASRAGVGYGYTF	TGTGCCAGCAGGGCGGGGGTCGGCTATGGCTACACCTTC